Shown below are 21 T cell receptor beta chains from a single sample sequenced in a study of blood T cell repertoires in COVID-19. Sequencing used immunoSEQ multiplex PCR; TCRdb keeps in-frame clones, though not all of them. Among 150,000 or so clones listed, more than 85% were seen once. The sequenced sample was PBMCs or T cells enriched from blood (not recorded which). All receptors come from a human donor with acute COVID-19. The donor label of this sample is uncertain.

The genes are TRBV30 and TRBJ1-2; no reliable D call. CDR1 is GTSNPN and CDR2 is SVGIG in the germline V gene (reference sequence). CDR3 length: 15 residues. The V end was cut by 2 bases, the J end by 0 bases, with 13 bases between. The CDR3 here is CAWSPSLTANYGYTF. The CDR3 region has the DNA TGTGCCTGGAGTCCCAGCCTTACAGCTAACTATGGCTACACCTTC.

This chain joins TRBV27 and TRBJ1-2; D is ambiguous. Germline lookup yields CDR1 MNHEY and CDR2 SMNVEV (reference sequence). This CDR3 comprises 15 residues. Trimming took off 5 bases at V and 0 bases at J, with 13 bases between the two ends. CDR3 sequence (DNA): TGTGCCAGCAGTCTCGAGGGCCTAACTAACTATGGCTACACCTTC. It translates to CASSLEGLTNYGYTF.

The chain recombines TRBV13 with TRBJ2-7, with D unclear. Deletions cut 0 bases from V and 1 base from J, with 10 bases between. CDR1 is PRHDT, CDR2 FYEKMQ, per germline (reference sequence). This CDR3 is 15 amino acids long. DNA for the CDR3: TGTGCCAGCAGCTTAGGGTCCCAAAATTCCTACGAGCAGTACTTC. It yields the protein CASSLGSQNSYEQYF.

The chain is built from TRBV28 and TRBJ1-6; 7 bases are a match to TRBD1. Germline CDR1 is MDHEN and CDR2 is SYDVKM. The CDR3 has 17 residues. J gave up 11 bases and V 1 base, and 14 bases lay outside the gene matches. In DNA form, the CDR3 reads TGTGCCAGCAGTTTATTAAAACGGGGGGGACAGCTCGCACCCCTCCACTTT. Protein sequence: CASSLLKRGGQLAPLHF.

V is TRBV4-2 and J is TRBJ2-1, with TRBD2 matching over 9 bases. The CDR3 sequence is 17 residues long. J was trimmed by 9 bases and V by 0 bases; bases with no gene match: 12. Per the germline V gene, CDR1 is LGHNA and CDR2 is YNFKEQ. CDR3 in DNA: TGTGCCAGCAGCCAAGATCTACCCGGGCGGGGGGGTATTGAGCAGTTCTTC. Protein: CASSQDLPGRGGIEQFF.

This sequence joins TRBV9 and TRBJ1-4; D is uncertain. Germline lookup yields CDR1 SGDLS and CDR2 YYNGEE. V gave up 0 bases and J gave up 10 bases, with 13 bases separating them. The CDR3 is 14 residues long. CDR3 protein: CASSVEWGGGKLFF. The CDR3 nucleotides read TGTGCCAGCAGCGTAGAATGGGGAGGAGGAAAACTGTTTTTT.

The genes are TRBV30 and TRBJ2-5, with 7 positions matching TRBD1. With 2 bases clipped from V and 0 bases from J, the junction kept 6 bases outside the gene matches. The CDR3 length is 15 residues. Germline values: CDR1 GTSNPN, CDR2 SVGIG (reference sequence). The chain's CDR3 is CAWSPGQIYQETQYF. Written as DNA, the CDR3 is TGTGCCTGGAGTCCGGGACAGATATACCAAGAGACCCAGTACTTC.

The rearrangement uses TRBV13 and TRBJ2-3; D is perhaps TRBD2 (5 bases). The V end lost 6 bases, the J end lost 0 bases, and 25 bases lay between the germline ends. The germline V gene encodes CDR1 PRHDT and CDR2 FYEKMQ (reference sequence). The CDR3 is made up of 19 amino acids. The CDR3 sequence: CASRRSAARDLTSTDTQYF. As DNA, the CDR3 is TGTGCCAGCAGACGTAGCGCTGCTCGTGATTTAACTAGCACAGATACGCAGTATTTT.

As for this clone: The junction departs from the called germline gene at one end, perhaps through a read error. The chain links TRBV12-3 or TRBV12-4 to TRBJ1-1; 8 nucleotides align to TRBD1. The CDR3 totals 11 residues. CDR3 protein: CASSRTGQGVF. In nucleotides, the CDR3 is TGTGCCAGCAGTCGCACCGGACAGGGTGTATTT.

This clone was observed a few times. The V call is TRBV9, the J call TRBJ1-2; 7 bases match TRBD1. This CDR3 is 9 amino acids long. The V segment lost 7 bases and the J segment 13 bases; nucleotides outside the gene matches: 4. CDR1 and CDR2 from the germline V gene are SGDLS and YYNGEE. The CDR3 coding sequence is TGTGCCAGCGGGACAGTACTCACCTTC. Translated: CASGTVLTF.

The chain uses TRBV24-1 and TRBJ2-2; D uncertain. Trimming pared 9 bases from V and 5 bases from J, leaving 12 bases between. Germline V gene lookup returns CDR1 KGHDR and CDR2 SFDVKD. CDR3 length: 13 residues. The CDR3 loop reads CATQMRYTGELFF. The CDR3 region has the DNA TGTGCCACCCAAATGAGATATACCGGGGAGCTGTTTTTT.

The chain carries TRBV30 and TRBJ1-2; D might be TRBD1 (5 bases). The CDR3 covers 12 residues. CDR1 is GTSNPN, CDR2 SVGIG, per germline (reference sequence). The germline V and J ends were trimmed by 1 base and 2 bases, with 5 bases remaining between them. The CDR3 DNA reads as TGTGCCTGGAGTGACAGGAACTATGGCTACACCTTC. Protein sequence: CAWSDRNYGYTF. The full variable domain, with the rest looked up from reference TRBV30 and TRBJ1-2, is SQTIHQWPATLVQPVGSPLSLECTVEGTSNPNLYWYRQAAGRGLQLLFYSVGIGQISSEVPQNLSASRPQDRQFILSSKKLLLSDSGFYLCAWSDRNYGYTFGSGTRLTVV.

The V call is TRBV7-8, the J call TRBJ2-5, with 8 positions matching TRBD1. Per the germline V gene, CDR1 is SGHVS and CDR2 is FQNEAQ. Germline trimming cut 5 bases from V and 5 bases from J; bases unmatched to any gene: 7. The CDR3 runs to 14 residues. CDR3 amino acids: CASSLQGAGETQYF. DNA for the CDR3: TGTGCCAGCAGCCTCCAGGGGGCGGGGGAGACCCAGTACTTC.

The chain couples TRBV6-5 to TRBJ1-5, with unresolved D. The germline V gene has CDR1 MNHEY and CDR2 SVGAGI. The CDR3 loop spans 10 amino acids. V dropped 8 bases and J dropped 13 bases, with 12 bases sitting between them. CDR3 loop: CASPGSYQHF. DNA for the CDR3: TGTGCCAGCCCGGGTAGTTATCAGCATTTT.

The gene calls are TRBV11-2 and TRBJ2-2, with D possibly matching TRBD1 (6 bases). The V gene's germline CDR1 is SGHAT and CDR2 FQNNGV. The CDR3 loop spans 18 amino acids. Trimming left V 1 base short and J 0 bases short, with 15 bases between. The CDR3 sequence is CASSLGISGTTNTGELFF. The CDR3, as DNA: TGTGCCAGCAGCTTAGGTATATCTGGGACAACGAACACCGGGGAGCTGTTTTTT.

The chain links TRBV18 to TRBJ1-1, with 9 bases that match TRBD1. V gave up 5 bases and J gave up 3 bases; unmatched junction bases: 13. From germline, CDR1 is KGHSH and CDR2 LQKENI. The CDR3 covers 17 residues. The CDR3 spells CASSGYRGLIKDTEAFF. CDR3 DNA: TGTGCCAGCTCAGGTTACAGGGGGCTGATAAAGGACACTGAAGCTTTCTTT.

This clone occurred a few times. The chain couples TRBV27 to TRBJ2-3; TRBD2 matches 7 bases. Germline CDR1 MNHEY, CDR2 SMNVEV (reference sequence). The CDR3 contains 15 residues. V dropped 3 bases and J dropped 0; count of bases not matched to a gene: 3. CDR3 amino acids: CASSLTAGSTDTQYF. CDR3 nucleotides: TGTGCCAGCAGTTTGACAGCGGGGAGCACAGATACGCAGTATTTT.

The V call is TRBV6-5, the J call TRBJ1-3, with 8 positions matching TRBD1. This CDR3 is built from 14 residues. Trimming took 6 bases from V and 0 from J; bases not matched to a gene: 1. From germline, CDR1 is MNHEY and CDR2 SVGAGI. This CDR3 is CASRTGDSGNTIYF. The CDR3 region has the DNA TGTGCCAGCAGGACAGGGGACTCTGGAAACACCATATATTTT.

The chain combines TRBV5-4 with TRBJ2-1, with 9 bases identical to TRBD2. V dropped 2 bases and J dropped 8; count of bases not matched to a gene: 5. The germline V gene encodes CDR1 SGHNT and CDR2 YYREEE (reference sequence). The CDR3 runs to 14 residues. CDR3 residues: CASSFRVAGDEQFF. CDR3 nucleotide sequence: TGTGCCAGCAGCTTTAGGGTAGCGGGGGATGAGCAGTTCTTC. The complete variable domain, with remaining parts taken from reference TRBV5-4 and TRBJ2-1, reads ETGVTQSPTHLIKTRGQQVTLRCSSQSGHNTVSWYQQALGQGPQFIFQYYREEENGRGNFPPRFSGLQFPNYSSELNVNALELDDSALYLCASSFRVAGDEQFFGPGTRLTVL.

This chain uses TRBV4-1 with TRBJ2-5, with 14 bases matching TRBD2. The CDR3 runs 19 residues. Germline loops: CDR1 MGHRA, CDR2 YSYEKL. Unmatched junction bases numbered 13, after V lost 4 bases and J lost 3 bases. CDR3 amino acids: CASSRTSGGQTGPKETQYF. The CDR3 DNA follows: TGCGCCAGCAGCCGGACTAGCGGGGGGCAAACAGGGCCAAAAGAGACCCAGTACTTC.

The chain employs TRBV19 and TRBJ1-6; possible D gene TRBD1, 5 bases. The CDR3 is 13 residues long. CDR1 and CDR2 from the germline V gene are LNHDA and SQIVND (reference sequence). Trimming pared 8 bases from V and 0 bases from J, leaving 5 bases between. DNA for the CDR3: TGTGCCAGTCAGGGCTCCTATAATTCACCCCTCCACTTT. This sequence encodes CASQGSYNSPLHF.